The 3 T cell receptor beta chains reported below all come from one sample, sequenced in a study of T-cell reconstitution after alpha-beta-depleted transplantation in children (TCRdb year 2016). Library prep was done by PCR. Instrument on record: Illumina HiSeq 2500. TCR library preparation used molecular barcoding, with unique molecular identifiers applied to normalize quantification of the TCRbeta repertoire. TCRdb reran the public reads through fastp at Q25 and MiXCR, keeping productive beta chains. Entries are consolidated by CDR3 protein sequence, retaining the most common genes and DNA. The sample yields roughly 570,000 distinct CDR3 sequences; 25% to 30% were counted once. The ten largest clones represent about a third of the sample. The treatment or condition label for this specimen denotes: allogeneic hematopoietic cell transplantation with graft depleted of TCRalphabeta T cells and CD19 B cells.

The specimen comprised PBMCs, sampled before TCRalphabeta/CD19-depleted stem cell transplant. All receptors come from a boy in the first two years of life with Wiskott-Aldrich syndrome, due to receive a stem cell transplant.

This clonotype has just a few counts. The chain uses TRBV5-5 and TRBJ2-7; no definite D call. Germline CDR1 SGHKS, CDR2 YYEKEE (reference sequence). CDR3 length equals 15 residues. Trimming stripped 0 bases from V and 0 bases from J, with 10 bases between. The CDR3 protein is CASSLEAFNSYEQYF. The CDR3 DNA sequence: TGTGCCAGCAGCTTGGAAGCGTTTAACTCCTACGAGCAGTACTTC. The full variable domain, completed using reference TRBV5-5 and TRBJ2-7, is DAGVTQSPTHLIKTRGQQVTLRCSPISGHKSVSWYQQVLGQGPQFIFQYYEKEERGRGNFPDRFSARQFPNYSSELNVNALLLGDSALYLCASSLEAFNSYEQYFGPGTRLTVT.

The CDR3 DNA reads as TGTGCCAGCAGAACGGACAGGGTCAATCAGCCCCAGCATTTT. It codes for CASRTDRVNQPQHF. The V call is TRBV28, the J call TRBJ1-5, with TRBD1 matching 8 bases. The CDR3 covers 14 residues. The V gene end was trimmed by 6 bases and the J gene end by 3 bases; junction bases not matched to a gene: 4. The V gene's germline CDR1 is MDHEN and CDR2 SYDVKM.

The chain employs TRBV29-1 and TRBJ2-3; TRBD2 aligns across 9 bases. V lost 7 bases and J lost 3; bases outside the gene matches: 17. The CDR3 runs 17 residues. CDR1 is SQVTM and CDR2 is ANQGSEA in the germline V gene. Here the CDR3 DNA reads TGCAGCGATTACTCTAGCGGGACCCTACAGGGGACAGATACGCAGTATTTT. Translation gives CSDYSSGTLQGTDTQYF.